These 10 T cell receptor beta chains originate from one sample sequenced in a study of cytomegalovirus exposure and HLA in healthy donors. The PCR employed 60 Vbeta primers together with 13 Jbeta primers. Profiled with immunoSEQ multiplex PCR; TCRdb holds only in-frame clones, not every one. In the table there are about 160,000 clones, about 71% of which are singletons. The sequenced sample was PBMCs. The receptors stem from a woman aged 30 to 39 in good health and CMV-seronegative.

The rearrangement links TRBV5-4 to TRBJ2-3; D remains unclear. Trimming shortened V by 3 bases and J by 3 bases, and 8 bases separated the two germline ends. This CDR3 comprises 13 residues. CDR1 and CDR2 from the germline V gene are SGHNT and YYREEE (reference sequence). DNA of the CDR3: TGTGCCAGCAGCTCCTCCGGGACAGATACGCAGTATTTT. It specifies CASSSSGTDTQYF.

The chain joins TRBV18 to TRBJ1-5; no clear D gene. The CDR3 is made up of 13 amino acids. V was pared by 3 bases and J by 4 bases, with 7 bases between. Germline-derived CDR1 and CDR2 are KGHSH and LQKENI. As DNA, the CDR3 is TGTGCCAGCTCACCTTACAGTAATCAGCCCCAGCATTTT. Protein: CASSPYSNQPQHF.

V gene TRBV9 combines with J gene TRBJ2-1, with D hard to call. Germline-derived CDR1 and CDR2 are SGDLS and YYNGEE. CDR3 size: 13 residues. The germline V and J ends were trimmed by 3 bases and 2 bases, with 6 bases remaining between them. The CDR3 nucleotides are TGTGCCAGCAGCGCCGGAGCCTACAATGAGCAGTTCTTC. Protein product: CASSAGAYNEQFF.

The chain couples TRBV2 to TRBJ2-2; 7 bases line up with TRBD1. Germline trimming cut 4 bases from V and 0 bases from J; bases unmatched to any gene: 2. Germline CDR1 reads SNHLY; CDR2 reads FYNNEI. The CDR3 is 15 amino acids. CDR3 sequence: CASSGGQPNTGELFF. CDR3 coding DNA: TGTGCCAGCAGTGGGGGACAGCCGAACACCGGGGAGCTGTTTTTT.

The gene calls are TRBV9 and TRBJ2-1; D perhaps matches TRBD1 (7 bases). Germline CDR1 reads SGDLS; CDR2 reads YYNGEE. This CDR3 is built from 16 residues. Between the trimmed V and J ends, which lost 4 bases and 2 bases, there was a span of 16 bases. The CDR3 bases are TGTGCCAGCAGCCCACCTGGAGGGGGCGCCTACAATGAGCAGTTCTTC. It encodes CASSPPGGGAYNEQFF.

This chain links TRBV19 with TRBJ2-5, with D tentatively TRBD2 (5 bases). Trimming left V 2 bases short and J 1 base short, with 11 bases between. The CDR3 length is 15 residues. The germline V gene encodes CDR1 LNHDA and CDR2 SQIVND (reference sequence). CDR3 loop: CASSISRGFQETQYF. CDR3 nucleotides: TGTGCCAGTAGTATAAGCCGGGGATTCCAAGAGACCCAGTACTTC. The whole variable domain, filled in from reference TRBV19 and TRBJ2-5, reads DGGITQSPKYLFRKEGQNVTLSCEQNLNHDAMYWYRQDPGQGLRLIYYSQIVNDFQKGDIAEGYSVSREKKESFPLTVTSAQKNPTAFYLCASSISRGFQETQYFGPGTRLLVL.

CDR3 region: CASSFQDRGYGYTF. The CDR3 bases are TGTGCCAGCAGTTTCCAGGACAGAGGATATGGCTACACCTTC. The V call is TRBV28, the J call TRBJ1-2; TRBD1 is a possible D gene (6 bases). CDR1 is MDHEN and CDR2 is SYDVKM in the germline V gene. The germline V and J ends were trimmed by 3 bases and 5 bases, with 13 bases remaining between them. The CDR3 is 14 residues long.

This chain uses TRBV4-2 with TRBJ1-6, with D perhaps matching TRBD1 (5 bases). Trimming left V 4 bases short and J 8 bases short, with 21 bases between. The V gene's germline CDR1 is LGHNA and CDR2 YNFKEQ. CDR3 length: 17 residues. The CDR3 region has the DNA TGTGCCAGCAGCCGCTTGGGGGGTGGACGGAAGCATTCACCCCTCCACTTT. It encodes CASSRLGGGRKHSPLHF.

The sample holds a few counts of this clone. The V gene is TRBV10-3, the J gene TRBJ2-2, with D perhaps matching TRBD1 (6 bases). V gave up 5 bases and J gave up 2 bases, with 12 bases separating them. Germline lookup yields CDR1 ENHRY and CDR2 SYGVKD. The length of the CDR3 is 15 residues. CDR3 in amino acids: CAISRDIQNTGELFF. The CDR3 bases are TGTGCCATCAGTCGGGACATTCAAAACACCGGGGAGCTGTTTTTT.

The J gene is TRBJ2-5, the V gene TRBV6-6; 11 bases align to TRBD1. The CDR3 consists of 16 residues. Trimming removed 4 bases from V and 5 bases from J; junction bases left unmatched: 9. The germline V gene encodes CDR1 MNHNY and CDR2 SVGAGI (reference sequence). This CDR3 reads CASSSGQGAKSETQYF. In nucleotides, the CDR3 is TGTGCCAGCAGTTCAGGACAGGGGGCGAAGTCGGAGACCCAGTACTTC.